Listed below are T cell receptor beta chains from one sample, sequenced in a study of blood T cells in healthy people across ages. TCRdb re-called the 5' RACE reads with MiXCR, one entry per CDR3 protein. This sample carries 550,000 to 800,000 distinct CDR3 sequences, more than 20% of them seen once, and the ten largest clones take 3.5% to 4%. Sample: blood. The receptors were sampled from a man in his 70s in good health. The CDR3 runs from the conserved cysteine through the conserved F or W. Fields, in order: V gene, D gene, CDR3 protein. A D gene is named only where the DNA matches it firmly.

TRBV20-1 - CSVRSGPEAKETQYF
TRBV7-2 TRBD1 CASTKSGTEETQYF
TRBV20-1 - CSALSPSGPINNEQFF
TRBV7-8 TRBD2 CASSLVGGSSYEQYF
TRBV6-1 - CASSEAVNRLSGNTIYF
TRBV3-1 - CASSQSQNNEQFF
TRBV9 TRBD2 CASSVASVGLADGSYNEQFF
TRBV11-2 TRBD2 CASSFTSGSFDEQFF
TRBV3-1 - CASSQGWAQETQYF
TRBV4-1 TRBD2 CASSLTSGYYNEQFF
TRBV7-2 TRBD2 CASSLASSGRSYEQYF
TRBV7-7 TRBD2 CASSLVTSAQETQYF
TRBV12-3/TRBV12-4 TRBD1 CASSPRQGAYEQYF
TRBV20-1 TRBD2 CSASGAGGPSDTQYF
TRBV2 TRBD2 CASSVSGSRETQYF
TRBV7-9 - CASSLEAGQPQHF
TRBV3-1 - CASSRDGARGETQYF
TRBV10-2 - CASSEAATTQYF
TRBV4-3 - CASSQGTRNVETQYF
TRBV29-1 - CSVAENQETQYF
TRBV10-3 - CAISEGAPSGANVLTF
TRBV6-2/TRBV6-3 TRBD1 CASSTDREPQHF
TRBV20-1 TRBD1 CSARVQRGQIYEQYF
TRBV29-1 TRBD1 CSVEDRDRGRFEQYF
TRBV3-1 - CASSQEGRPIDEQYF
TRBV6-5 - CASGESNEQFF
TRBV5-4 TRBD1 CASSLFTGGFHGYTF
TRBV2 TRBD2 CASIPGGYQETQYF
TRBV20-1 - CSALGQNSGYQETQYF
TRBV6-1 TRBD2 CASSRLAASTDTQYF
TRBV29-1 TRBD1 CSVGDSYSYEQYF
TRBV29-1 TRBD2 CSVEVLSGSWSGELFF
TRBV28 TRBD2 CASSLLTGGSTDTQYF
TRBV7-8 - CASSLVGSLDEKLFF
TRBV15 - CATSRAGYSYNEQFF
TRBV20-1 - CSSQQGDTQYF
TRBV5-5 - CASSFYERTNYGYTF